The 9 T cell receptor beta chains below were found in one sample sequenced in a study of blood T cell repertoires in COVID-19 (dated by TCRdb to about 2020). Preparation of the library involved the immunoSEQ multiplex PCR assay. Imported from immuneACCESS, the table was reduced by TCRdb to in-frame sequences with V and J called. These copies leave out some clones; in studies compared against another copy, an unresolved V gene accounts for under half, and the cause of the remainder is not known. Across this sample there are over 250,000 clones, with around 80% seen only once. Of the sample, under 4.5% falls within the top ten clones. The material sequenced was PBMCs or T cells enriched from blood (not recorded which). The receptors come from a man between 25 and 39 years old with acute COVID-19.

V is TRBV28 and J is TRBJ1-2; D unclear. This CDR3 is built from 15 residues. Germline loops: CDR1 MDHEN, CDR2 SYDVKM. The ends were cut back, 2 bases at V and 7 bases at J, with 17 bases in the middle. The CDR3 loop reads CASSLRFVRDAGYTF. CDR3 DNA sequence: TGTGCCAGCAGTTTAAGGTTCGTGAGGGATGCTGGCTACACCTTC.

The V and J genes are TRBV6-1 and TRBJ2-5; D unclear. The germline gives CDR1 MNHNS, CDR2 SASEGT. Trimming stripped 0 bases from V and 14 bases from J, with 13 bases between. This CDR3 region has 12 residues. CDR3 sequence reads: CASSEAALHLYF. The CDR3, as DNA: TGTGCCAGCAGTGAAGCAGCCCTCCACCTATACTTC.

V is TRBV29-1 and J is TRBJ2-1, with 12 bases matching TRBD1. Germline V CDR1 and CDR2: SQVTM, ANQGSEA. This CDR3 has 17 residues. V gave up 0 bases and J gave up 7 bases; unmatched junction bases: 10. CDR3 protein: CSVEDVWGTGGENEQFF. The CDR3 DNA is TGCAGCGTTGAAGATGTATGGGGGACAGGGGGCGAGAATGAGCAGTTCTTC.

In DNA, the CDR3 is TGTGCCAGCAGCAAACGAGGACAGGGCAACACTGAAGCTTTCTTT. Translation gives CASSKRGQGNTEAFF. The gene calls are TRBV7-6 and TRBJ1-1, with 8 nucleotides matching TRBD1. Germline assignment: CDR1 SGHVS and CDR2 FNYEAQ. This CDR3 region has 15 residues. V lost 5 bases to trimming and J lost 2 bases; unmatched junction nucleotides: 7.

The chain couples TRBV28 to TRBJ2-3, with TRBD2 as a possible D gene (6 bases). There are 15 residues in the CDR3. CDR1 and CDR2 from the germline V gene are MDHEN and SYDVKM. V was cut by 7 bases and J by 4 bases, with 18 bases left in between. The CDR3 region has the DNA TGTGCCAGCAATGGTAGGCCTCCGGGGGCAGATACGCAGTATTTT. Amino acid sequence: CASNGRPPGADTQYF.

The chain links TRBV28 to TRBJ1-2; a weak D match, TRBD1 (5 bases). CDR1 is MDHEN and CDR2 is SYDVKM in the germline V gene. Trimming pared 5 bases from V and 4 bases from J, leaving 17 bases between. The CDR3 is 15 amino acids. The CDR3 nucleotides read TGTGCCAGCAGTGCCCTACTACAGGACCTCTATGGCTACACCTTC. Protein: CASSALLQDLYGYTF.

V and J are TRBV3-1 (or the pseudogene TRBV3-2) and TRBJ1-2, with a possible D match to TRBD1 (5 bases). Germline-derived CDR1 and CDR2 are LGHDT and YNNKEL (reference sequence). This CDR3 spans 15 amino acids. V was pared by 4 bases and J by 6 bases, with 18 bases between. CDR3 region: CASSPPWGVPNGYTF. CDR3 coding DNA: TGTGCCAGCAGCCCCCCTTGGGGGGTTCCTAATGGCTACACCTTC.

The chain recombines TRBV30 with TRBJ1-5; perhaps TRBD1 as D (5 bases). V lost 2 bases, J lost 1 base, and 12 bases lay in between. The CDR3 contains 15 residues. From germline, CDR1 is GTSNPN and CDR2 SVGIG (reference sequence). The CDR3 loop is CAWSFAGPSNQPQHF. CDR3 DNA: TGTGCCTGGAGTTTCGCGGGGCCCAGCAATCAGCCCCAGCATTTT. Filled out from reference TRBV30 and TRBJ1-5, the complete variable domain reads SQTIHQWPATLVQPVGSPLSLECTVEGTSNPNLYWYRQAAGRGLQLLFYSVGIGQISSEVPQNLSASRPQDRQFILSSKKLLLSDSGFYLCAWSFAGPSNQPQHFGDGTRLSIL.

This clone appeared once. This chain uses TRBV7-2 with TRBJ1-1, with TRBD1 matching over 7 bases. Germline V gene lookup returns CDR1 SGHTA and CDR2 FQGNSA. The V and J ends lost 4 bases and 0 bases, in that order; junction bases with no gene match: 8. The CDR3 is made up of 16 amino acids. The CDR3 DNA sequence: TGTGCCAGCAGCTCTAAAAAAACAGGGGTGAACACTGAAGCTTTCTTT. Translation: CASSSKKTGVNTEAFF.